These 16 T cell receptor beta chains were sequenced from one sample in a study of beta chain features in type 1 diabetes. Isolated RNA was reverse transcribed in full, so expressed TCRB transcripts were sequenced. TCRdb's table, derived via immunoSEQ multiplex PCR, lists solely in-frame clones and lacks some. The sample holds approximately 380,000 clones, approximately 15% seen once. The sample consisted of naive CD4+ T cells from blood. These receptors were taken from a woman under 30 in good health.

This clone was counted only a few times. Additional DNA sequences in this sample encode the identical CDR3. The rearrangement joins TRBV28 to TRBJ2-1; no clear D gene. This CDR3 is built from 12 residues. V was pared by 1 base and J by 4 bases, with 2 bases between. Germline-derived CDR1 and CDR2 are MDHEN and SYDVKM. The CDR3 loop is CASSLSYNEQFF. CDR3 nucleotides: TGTGCCAGCAGTTTATCTTACAATGAGCAGTTCTTC. Full variable domain (rest looked up from reference TRBV28 and TRBJ2-1): DVKVTQSSRYLVKRTGEKVFLECVQDMDHENMFWYRQDPGLGLRLIYFSYDVKMKEKGDIPEGYSVSREKKERFSLILESASTNQTSMYLCASSLSYNEQFFGPGTRLTVL.

This sequence joins TRBV7-9 and TRBJ2-4, with 7 bases lining up with TRBD1. The germline gives CDR1 SEHNR, CDR2 FQNEAQ (reference sequence). This CDR3 spans 17 amino acids. The V and J ends lost 5 bases and 3 bases, in that order; junction bases with no gene match: 13. In nucleotides, the CDR3 is TGTGCCAGCAGCCTTGGACAGGCCGGCTTAAACAAAAACATTCAGTACTTC. Translated: CASSLGQAGLNKNIQYF.

This clone was seen a few times. V and J are TRBV12-5 and TRBJ2-5; D is perhaps TRBD2 (6 bases). The V gene's germline CDR1 is LGHNT and CDR2 FRNRAP. The CDR3 totals 12 residues. V was pared by 2 bases and J by 5 bases, with 6 bases between. The DNA of the CDR3 is TGTGCTAGTGGTTTGCTAGCGGAGACCCAGTACTTC. Amino acid sequence: CASGLLAETQYF.

This chain uses TRBV19 with TRBJ1-1, with 9 bases lining up with TRBD1. Germline V gene data show CDR1 as LNHDA and CDR2 as SQIVND (reference sequence). The length of the CDR3 is 15 residues. V lost 4 bases and J lost 4; bases outside the gene matches: 7. The chain's CDR3 is CASSRGTGQSTEAFF. The CDR3 DNA sequence: TGTGCCAGTAGTAGAGGGACAGGGCAAAGCACTGAAGCTTTCTTT.

This clone was recorded a few times. The V and J genes are TRBV9 and TRBJ2-1; the match to TRBD2 covers 7 bases. The CDR3 totals 14 residues. Losses at the gene ends were 3 bases for V and 11 bases for J; bases not matched to a gene: 11. From germline, CDR1 is SGDLS and CDR2 YYNGEE. The CDR3 coding sequence is TGTGCCAGCAGCGCCAGCGGGGTGGGGATGAAGCAGTTCTTC. Residues: CASSASGVGMKQFF.

V gene TRBV5-6 combines with J gene TRBJ1-3; no clear D gene. V was trimmed by 1 base and J by 0 bases, leaving 14 bases between them. The CDR3 consists of 17 residues. From germline, CDR1 is SGHDT and CDR2 YYEEEE. The chain's CDR3 is CASSLLRNSLSGNTIYF. The CDR3 nucleotides are TGTGCCAGCAGCTTGTTACGGAACAGCCTCTCTGGAAACACCATATATTTT.

Only a few counts were recorded for this clone. The chain links TRBV4-1 to TRBJ2-2; 13 nucleotides agree with TRBD2. Per the germline V gene, CDR1 is MGHRA and CDR2 is YSYEKL. V dropped 2 bases and J dropped 6; count of bases not matched to a gene: 6. CDR3 length equals 17 residues. CDR3 sequence reads: CASSQSGLAGVPGELFF. The CDR3 DNA reads as TGCGCCAGCAGCCAATCCGGACTAGCGGGAGTCCCCGGGGAGCTGTTTTTT.

V is TRBV28 and J is TRBJ2-7; D might be TRBD2 (6 bases). This CDR3 spans 13 amino acids. V was trimmed by 4 bases and J by 2 bases, leaving 9 bases between them. Germline loops: CDR1 MDHEN, CDR2 SYDVKM. CDR3 DNA: TGTGCCAGCAGTTGGCCGGGGGCCTACGAGCAGTACTTC. It specifies CASSWPGAYEQYF.

This clone was detected only a few times. The chain joins TRBV20-1 to TRBJ1-2, with D hard to call. The CDR3 length is 11 residues. Trimming removed 4 bases from V and 8 bases from J, with 11 bases in between. Per germline, CDR1 DFQATT and CDR2 SNEGSKA (reference sequence). CDR3 amino acids: CSAIGGGGYTF. The DNA of the CDR3 is TGCAGTGCTATAGGAGGAGGAGGCTACACCTTC.

The chain employs TRBV29-1 and TRBJ1-2, with D hard to call. Germline values: CDR1 SQVTM, CDR2 ANQGSEA. V was cut by 3 bases and J by 8 bases, with 13 bases left in between. The CDR3 runs to 12 residues. The DNA of the CDR3 is TGCAGCGTTGATGACGGTAATAGCGGCTACACCTTC. As protein: CSVDDGNSGYTF.

A few counts support this clone. Additional DNA sequences in this sample encode the identical CDR3. Here the CDR3 DNA reads TGTGCCAGCAGCTTGGCGGGGAATCAGCCCCAGCATTTT. Its translation: CASSLAGNQPQHF. This chain uses TRBV5-4 with TRBJ1-5; D uncertain. Trimming left V 0 bases short and J 4 bases short, with 5 bases between. The CDR3 sequence is 13 residues long. Per the germline V gene, CDR1 is SGHNT and CDR2 is YYREEE (reference sequence). The complete variable domain, with remaining parts taken from reference TRBV5-4 and TRBJ1-5, reads ETGVTQSPTHLIKTRGQQVTLRCSSQSGHNTVSWYQQALGQGPQFIFQYYREEENGRGNFPPRFSGLQFPNYSSELNVNALELDDSALYLCASSLAGNQPQHFGDGTRLSIL.

This clone was observed a handful of times. The chain carries TRBV4-3 and TRBJ1-4; TRBD1 matches 10 bases. CDR1 and CDR2 (germline): LGHNA, YSLEER. V lost 4 bases, J lost 8 bases, and 7 bases stayed unmatched. The CDR3 extends over 15 amino acids. This chain's CDR3 is CASSPPGTGEEKLFF. The DNA for the CDR3 is TGCGCCAGCAGCCCCCCTGGGACAGGGGAAGAAAAACTGTTTTTT.

This clone has more than one count but fewer than ten. The genes are TRBV29-1 and TRBJ1-2; TRBD1 matches 9 bases. Looked up from germline, CDR1 is SQVTM and CDR2 is ANQGSEA. The CDR3 is made up of 14 amino acids. V trimming: 5 bases; J trimming: 8 bases; junction bases outside the gene matches: 12. CDR3 nucleotides: TGCAGCGTTTACCCCCCCGGGACAGGGAAAGGCTACACCTTC. This encodes CSVYPPGTGKGYTF.

This clone was seen only a few times. The chain joins TRBV4-2 to TRBJ2-2, with TRBD2 matching over 14 bases. The CDR3 extends over 19 amino acids. CDR1 is LGHNA, CDR2 YNFKEQ, per germline. V lost 3 bases, J lost 6 bases, and 12 bases stayed unmatched. This CDR3 reads CASSQRGTSGSVIAGELFF. In nucleotides, the CDR3 is TGTGCCAGCAGCCAGAGGGGGACTAGCGGGAGTGTAATCGCCGGGGAGCTGTTTTTT.

This clone was detected only a few times. Other DNA sequences in the sample encode the same CDR3. The chain combines TRBV25-1 with TRBJ2-6, with TRBD2 as a possible D gene (5 bases). This CDR3 is built from 15 residues. Per germline, CDR1 MGHDK and CDR2 SYGVNS. V was clipped by 2 bases and J by 2 bases, with 7 bases between them. CDR3 sequence reads: CASSESGAGANVLTF. Here the CDR3 DNA reads TGTGCCAGCAGTGAAAGCGGCGCTGGGGCCAACGTCCTGACTTTC. The variable domain in full, completed from reference TRBV25-1 and TRBJ2-6, reads EADIYQTPRYLVIGTGKKITLECSQTMGHDKMYWYQQDPGMELHLIHYSYGVNSTEKGDLSSESTVSRIRTEHFPLTLESARPSHTSQYLCASSESGAGANVLTFGAGSRLTVL.

V gene TRBV7-3 combines with J gene TRBJ2-7; a weak D match, TRBD1 (6 bases). Germline lookup yields CDR1 SGHTA and CDR2 FQGTGA. CDR3 length: 17 residues. V lost 1 base and J 7 bases, leaving 23 bases between the germline ends. The chain's CDR3 is CASSLNAPRGSLGEQYF. In DNA form, the CDR3 reads TGTGCCAGCAGCTTAAATGCGCCCAGGGGTTCTTTGGGTGAGCAGTACTTC.